This entry lists 18 T cell receptor beta chains sequenced from one sample in a study of type 1 regulatory T cells. TCRdb re-derived calls from the reads in MiXCR, one entry per CDR3 protein. The sample records 88,000 or so distinct CDR3 sequences, roughly 28% being singletons. The specimen was CD4+ T cells, either the whole sample or a sorted fraction (not recorded which). Receptors originate from a human donor in good health.

The table lists this clonotype with a few counts. The chain links TRBV9 to TRBJ2-2; D is possibly TRBD1 (5 bases). The CDR3 length is 18 residues. Germline V gene sequence: CDR1 SGDLS, CDR2 YYNGEE. V shed 1 base and J shed 1 base, with 17 bases lying between them. Here the CDR3 reads CASSVRPGPPLNTGELFF. In DNA form, the CDR3 reads TGTGCCAGCAGCGTAAGGCCAGGGCCCCCCTTGAACACCGGGGAGCTGTTTTTT. Based on the CDR3 plus reference TRBV9 and TRBJ2-2, the full variable domain is DSGVTQTPKHLITATGQRVTLRCSPRSGDLSVYWYQQSLDQGLQFLIQYYNGEERAKGNILERFSAQQFPDLHSELNLSSLELGDSALYFCASSVRPGPPLNTGELFFGEGSRLTVL.

V usage is TRBV7-3 and J usage is TRBJ2-3, with 8 bases fitting TRBD2. This CDR3 has 15 amino acids. J lost 7 bases, V lost 5 bases, and 11 bases had no gene match. CDR1 is SGHTA and CDR2 is FQGTGA in the germline V gene. The CDR3 spells CASSPQRGRGNTQYF. The CDR3 nucleotides read TGTGCCAGCAGCCCGCAGCGGGGGCGCGGGAATACGCAGTATTTT.

The rearrangement uses TRBV20-1 and TRBJ2-5, with unresolved D. Trimming pared 0 bases from V and 4 bases from J, leaving 18 bases between. The germline V gene encodes CDR1 DFQATT and CDR2 SNEGSKA (reference sequence). CDR3 size: 16 residues. CDR3 sequence reads: CSARENWLANVETQYF. CDR3 nucleotides: TGCAGTGCTAGAGAAAATTGGCTCGCGAATGTAGAGACCCAGTACTTC.

The CDR3 region has the DNA TGTGCCACCAGCGCCCCAGGGGAGCTTTACAATGAGCAGTTCTTC. This gives the protein CATSAPGELYNEQFF. V is TRBV15 and J is TRBJ2-1; D is possibly TRBD1 (6 bases). V dropped 5 bases and J dropped 4 bases, with 15 bases sitting between them. Per the germline V gene, CDR1 is LNHNV and CDR2 is YYDKDF (reference sequence). The CDR3 runs 15 residues.

In this sample, this clonotype turned up a few times. The rearrangement joins TRBV5-1 to TRBJ1-1; possibly TRBD1 for D (6 bases). The V gene lost 6 bases and the J gene lost 0 bases, with 12 bases spanning the gap. CDR3 length: 14 amino acids. Per the germline V gene, CDR1 is SGHRS and CDR2 is YFSETQ. The CDR3, as DNA: TGCGCCAGCACGGGGGGCCGCATGAACACTGAAGCTTTCTTT. It yields the protein CASTGGRMNTEAFF.

The chain joins TRBV6-2 or TRBV6-3 to TRBJ1-4, with no clear D. Trimming shortened V by 5 bases and J by 7 bases, and 8 bases separated the two germline ends. CDR3 size: 12 residues. Per germline, CDR1 MNHEY and CDR2 SVGEGT. The CDR3 DNA sequence: TGTGCCAGCAGTACCATCCGTGAAAAACTGTTTTTT. Translation: CASSTIREKLFF.

The J gene is TRBJ2-7, the V gene TRBV6-1, with TRBD1 matching over 7 bases. Germline V gene sequence: CDR1 MNHNS, CDR2 SASEGT. The CDR3 length is 15 residues. V gave up 7 bases and J gave up 4 bases; unmatched junction bases: 13. CDR3 amino acids: CASKTWDSALYEQYF. CDR3 sequence (DNA): TGTGCCAGCAAGACTTGGGACAGTGCCCTATACGAGCAGTACTTC.

This clonotype appeared once. V is TRBV20-1 and J is TRBJ2-7, with a weak D call TRBD2 (5 bases). Per the germline V gene, CDR1 is DFQATT and CDR2 is SNEGSKA (reference sequence). Trimming shortened V by 2 bases and J by 7 bases, and 12 bases separated the two germline ends. The CDR3 has 12 amino acids. The DNA for the CDR3 is TGCAGTGCTAGACGGGGAACGGGGGAGCAGTACTTC. Its translation: CSARRGTGEQYF.

This chain connects TRBV5-1 to TRBJ2-1; no firm D call. This CDR3 contains 16 residues. CDR1 is SGHRS, CDR2 YFSETQ, per germline. Deletions cut 0 bases from V and 0 bases from J, with 10 bases between. CDR3 loop: CASSLAAGVSYNEQFF. CDR3 DNA sequence: TGCGCCAGCAGCTTGGCCGCAGGCGTCTCCTACAATGAGCAGTTCTTC. The full variable domain, rest sourced from reference TRBV5-1 and TRBJ2-1, is KAGVTQTPRYLIKTRGQQVTLSCSPISGHRSVSWYQQTPGQGLQFLFEYFSETQRNKGNFPGRFSGRQFSNSRSEMNVSTLELGDSALYLCASSLAAGVSYNEQFFGPGTRLTVL.

The rearrangement joins TRBV7-2 to TRBJ2-3; D gene uncertain. There are 13 residues in the CDR3. The germline CDR1 and CDR2 sequences are SGHTA and FQGNSA. Trimming cost V 3 bases and J 2 bases, with 6 bases left between them. The CDR3 nucleotides are TGTGCCAGCAGCTTTGTAGCCACAGATACGCAGTATTTT. Its translation: CASSFVATDTQYF.

J is TRBJ2-5 and V is TRBV14; the match to TRBD2 covers 7 bases. V was pared by 4 bases and J by 5 bases, with 7 bases of the junction left unmatched. Germline CDR1 SGHDN, CDR2 FVKESK. The CDR3 is 14 amino acids. CDR3 amino acids: CASSLYGGSETQYF. The CDR3, as DNA: TGTGCCAGCAGCCTTTACGGGGGGTCGGAGACCCAGTACTTC.

The CDR3 sequence is CASRAGTSGSNEQFF. The CDR3 DNA is TGTGCCAGCAGAGCCGGGACTAGCGGGAGCAATGAGCAGTTCTTC. The chain recombines TRBV2 with TRBJ2-1; 14 positions agree with TRBD2. Germline assignment: CDR1 SNHLY and CDR2 FYNNEI. The length of the CDR3 is 15 residues. The V and J ends lost 6 bases and 6 bases, in that order; junction bases with no gene match: 4.

The gene calls are TRBV13 and TRBJ2-2; TRBD2 matches at 8 bases. Germline CDR1 PRHDT, CDR2 FYEKMQ (reference sequence). The CDR3 is made up of 19 amino acids. The V and J ends lost 3 bases and 6 bases, in that order; junction bases with no gene match: 18. The CDR3 DNA follows: TGTGCCAGCAGCTTTCCAACTAGCGGCCTAGAGTATCGCCCCGGGGAGCTGTTTTTT. Translation gives CASSFPTSGLEYRPGELFF.

Ten or more counts support this clonotype. The chain has TRBV7-2 and TRBJ2-7; D is possibly TRBD2 (5 bases). The CDR3 runs 14 residues. The V gene's germline CDR1 is SGHTA and CDR2 FQGNSA. V dropped 6 bases and J dropped 0 bases, with 12 bases sitting between them. Here the CDR3 DNA reads TGTGCCAGCAGGCCAGGTGGGAGCTCCTACGAGCAGTACTTC. This encodes CASRPGGSSYEQYF. Supplemented by reference TRBV7-2 and TRBJ2-7, the full variable domain reads GAGVSQSPSNKVTEKGKDVELRCDPISGHTALYWYRQSLGQGLEFLIYFQGNSAPDKSGLPSDRFSAERTGGSVSTLTIQRTQQEDSAVYLCASRPGGSSYEQYFGPGTRLTVT.

This clonotype has a handful of counts. The V call is TRBV20-1, the J call TRBJ2-5; D gene unclear. CDR1 and CDR2 from the germline V gene are DFQATT and SNEGSKA (reference sequence). Trimming took off 0 bases at V and 5 bases at J, with 10 bases between the two ends. The CDR3 consists of 13 residues. The CDR3 sequence is CSAREGPEETQYF. CDR3 bases: TGCAGTGCTAGAGAAGGGCCAGAGGAGACCCAGTACTTC.

The V call is TRBV5-1, the J call TRBJ2-1, with 9 bases fitting TRBD1. This CDR3 region has 14 residues. Unmatched junction bases numbered 5, after V lost 4 bases and J lost 6 bases. Germline V CDR1 and CDR2: SGHRS, YFSETQ. CDR3 bases: TGCGCCAGCAGCCTAGGGGACAGGGTCAATGAGCAGTTCTTC. Amino acids: CASSLGDRVNEQFF. Filled out from reference TRBV5-1 and TRBJ2-1, the complete variable domain reads KAGVTQTPRYLIKTRGQQVTLSCSPISGHRSVSWYQQTPGQGLQFLFEYFSETQRNKGNFPGRFSGRQFSNSRSEMNVSTLELGDSALYLCASSLGDRVNEQFFGPGTRLTVL.

The V call is TRBV6-6, the J call TRBJ2-1; D gene unclear. The CDR3 covers 16 residues. From germline, CDR1 is MNHNY and CDR2 SVGAGI (reference sequence). V shed 0 bases and J shed 0 bases, with 9 bases lying between them. As DNA, the CDR3 is TGTGCCAGCAGTTACTCTACTGTAATCTCCTACAATGAGCAGTTCTTC. It encodes CASSYSTVISYNEQFF.

This clonotype was detected a few times. This rearrangement joins TRBV4-3 to TRBJ2-5, with 10 bases identical to TRBD1. CDR1 LGHNA and CDR2 YSLEER come from the germline V gene. V was clipped by 1 base and J by 1 base; unmatched bases: 3. This CDR3 is 16 amino acids long. The CDR3 sequence: CASSQVGTGAQETQYF. DNA for the CDR3: TGCGCCAGCAGCCAAGTCGGGACAGGGGCCCAAGAGACCCAGTACTTC.